One and the same sample provided the 6 T cell receptor beta chains below, sequenced in a study of OX40 agonist ivuxolimab in advanced cancers. Sequencing was performed with immunoSEQ multiplex PCR; in TCRdb, only in-frame clones are kept and a portion is missing. The sample shows 90,000 to 95,000 clones, around 87% of them seen only once. The input for sequencing was CD4+ or CD8+ T cells sorted from blood, taken in a trial of the OX40 agonist ivuxolimab. All receptors come from an adult with an advanced solid tumor such as melanoma, head and neck, liver or kidney cancer.

The J gene is TRBJ1-1, the V gene TRBV10-2; D is undetermined. Looked up from germline, CDR1 is WSHSY and CDR2 is SAAADI. The V end was cut by 7 bases, the J end by 1 base, with 10 bases between. The length of the CDR3 is 13 residues. Here the CDR3 DNA reads TGCGCCAGCAATAAGGTGGGGAACACTGAAGCTTTCTTT. This encodes CASNKVGNTEAFF.

V usage is TRBV6-1 and J usage is TRBJ2-5, with 9 bases fitting TRBD2. J lost 1 base, V lost 10 bases, and 4 bases had no gene match. This CDR3 comprises 13 residues. From germline, CDR1 is MNHNS and CDR2 SASEGT. CDR3 in amino acids: CAIRREGQETQYF. The CDR3 DNA reads TGTGCCATCCGGCGGGAGGGCCAAGAGACCCAGTACTTC.

This rearrangement joins TRBV5-1 to TRBJ2-7; TRBD1 aligns across 7 bases. The germline V gene encodes CDR1 SGHRS and CDR2 YFSETQ. V dropped 0 bases and J dropped 2; count of bases not matched to a gene: 5. The CDR3 has 15 residues. The CDR3 protein is CASSLGETGPYEQYF. Here the CDR3 DNA reads TGCGCCAGCAGCTTGGGGGAGACAGGGCCCTACGAGCAGTACTTC.

The chain recombines TRBV4-1 with TRBJ2-2, with D unclear. In germline, CDR1 is MGHRA, CDR2 YSYEKL. V shed 1 base and J shed 0 bases, with 6 bases lying between them. The CDR3 is made up of 15 amino acids. As DNA, the CDR3 is TGCGCCAGCAGCCAAGCAAGACCGAACACCGGGGAGCTGTTTTTT. Its protein product is CASSQARPNTGELFF.

V and J are TRBV6-1 and TRBJ2-7; D is ambiguous. The CDR3 is 9 amino acids. Per the germline V gene, CDR1 is MNHNS and CDR2 is SASEGT. Trimming pared 5 bases from V and 6 bases from J, leaving 2 bases between. In nucleotides, the CDR3 is TGTGCCAGCAGTTTCGAGCAGTACTTC. Protein sequence: CASSFEQYF.

This clone was detected once. The V call is TRBV5-4, the J call TRBJ2-7; D is possibly TRBD1 or TRBD2 (6 bases each). The CDR3 extends over 16 amino acids. The germline gives CDR1 SGHNT, CDR2 YYREEE (reference sequence). V was trimmed by 1 base and J by 4 bases, leaving 18 bases between them. This CDR3 reads CASSLIGGTRSYEQYV. CDR3 nucleotide sequence: TGTGCCAGCAGCTTGATAGGGGGGACACGGTCTTACGAGCAGTACGTC.